The 31 T cell receptor beta chains reported below all come from one sample, sequenced in a study of Graves' ophthalmopathy and Graves' hyperthyroidism (dated by TCRdb to the late 2010s). The sequencing machine was an Illumina HiSeq 2000. TCR beta CDR3 regions were amplified from RNA transcripts for repertoire sequencing. A first-round RT-PCR used HTBI primers with the Qiagen OneStep RT-PCR kit, followed by a second-round multiplex PCR, size selection and purification. TCRdb trimmed public reads at Q25 via fastp, called clones via MiXCR and kept in-frame beta chains. Each entry is one CDR3 protein sequence, shown with its most common DNA and genes. Across this sample there are about 170,000 distinct CDR3 sequences, with less than 45% seen only once. In total, the top ten clones hold roughly 6% of the sample. The sample comprised peripheral blood. The receptor set was obtained from a woman aged 40 to 50 with Graves' ophthalmopathy. Donor details come from another sample of the same person, matched by shared clones.

This clonotype came up many times. The chain employs TRBV11-2 and TRBJ1-1; D is undetermined. Germline lookup yields CDR1 SGHAT and CDR2 FQNNGV. The CDR3 contains 12 residues. The V gene lost 3 bases and the J gene lost 11 bases, with 13 bases spanning the gap. The DNA for the CDR3 is TGTGCCAGCAGCTTGTTAATAGGTTTGGCTTTCTTT. It translates to CASSLLIGLAFF.

This clonotype occurred many times. The chain has TRBV5-1 and TRBJ1-5, with no clear D. Looked up from germline, CDR1 is SGHRS and CDR2 is YFSETQ. The length of the CDR3 is 13 residues. Trimming took off 2 bases at V and 4 bases at J, with 7 bases between the two ends. CDR3 loop: CASSLERNQPQHF. The CDR3 bases are TGCGCCAGCAGCTTAGAAAGGAATCAGCCCCAGCATTTT.

In its sample, this clonotype was seen many times. One junction end disagrees with the germline gene, perhaps due to a read error. The rearrangement links TRBV12-3 or TRBV12-4 to TRBJ2-7; D uncertain. The CDR3 is 14 amino acids. CDR3 amino acids: CATSAFRGIGEQYF. In DNA form, the CDR3 reads TGTGCCACCAGTGCTTTCCGTGGTATTGGGGAGCAGTACTTC.

The chain links TRBV7-2 to TRBJ2-5, with D perhaps matching TRBD1 or TRBD2 (5 bases each). The length of the CDR3 is 16 residues. Trimming took off 8 bases at V and 5 bases at J, with 24 bases between the two ends. Germline-derived CDR1 and CDR2 are SGHTA and FQGNSA. CDR3 region: CASQSLVGDEVETQYF. The CDR3 DNA reads TGTGCCAGCCAGAGCCTCGTGGGGGATGAGGTGGAGACCCAGTACTTC.

This clonotype was counted many times. The gene calls are TRBV30 and TRBJ1-5; TRBD1 is a possible D gene (5 bases). Trimming cost V 2 bases and J 11 bases, with 13 bases left between them. The CDR3 covers 12 residues. Per the germline V gene, CDR1 is GTSNPN and CDR2 is SVGIG (reference sequence). The CDR3 coding sequence is TGTGCCTGGAGTCGTGATTGGGGGACCCAGCATTTT. It yields the protein CAWSRDWGTQHF.

V and J are TRBV28 and TRBJ1-2; no clear D gene. CDR1 and CDR2 (germline): MDHEN, SYDVKM. Trimming removed 7 bases at V and 6 bases at J, with 18 bases between. The CDR3 length is 14 residues. CDR3 DNA sequence: TGTGCCAGCAAGGGAGCTGTTCTCCGGGATGGCTACACCTTC. As protein: CASKGAVLRDGYTF.

This clonotype appeared many times. This chain links TRBV6-2 or TRBV6-3 with TRBJ2-7; 8 positions match TRBD1. Germline V lookup: CDR1 MNHEY, CDR2 SVGEGT. V gave up 7 bases and J gave up 0 bases; unmatched junction bases: 8. This CDR3 spans 15 amino acids. CDR3 coding DNA: TGTGCCAGCACAGACCCAGGGGGCGGCTCCTACGAGCAGTACTTC. It specifies CASTDPGGGSYEQYF.

The chain couples TRBV12-3 or TRBV12-4 to TRBJ2-2, with TRBD2 matching 7 bases. The CDR3 is 16 residues long. V gave up 4 bases and J gave up 2 bases; unmatched junction bases: 7. Here the CDR3 reads CASSYAGTTNTGELFF. DNA of the CDR3: TGTGCCAGCAGTTACGCCGGGACTACAAACACCGGGGAGCTGTTTTTT.

CDR3 sequence reads: CASTRLGGQQETQYF. The CDR3 nucleotides are TGTGCCAGCACCCGATTGGGGGGACAACAAGAGACCCAGTACTTC. The chain joins TRBV7-8 to TRBJ2-5, with D perhaps matching TRBD1 or TRBD2 (6 bases each). V gave up 7 bases and J gave up 2 bases, with 17 bases separating them. The CDR3 runs to 15 residues. Germline-derived CDR1 and CDR2 are SGHVS and FQNEAQ. Looking up the rest from reference TRBV7-8 and TRBJ2-5 gives the full variable domain: GAGVSQSPRYKVAKRGQDVALRCDPISGHVSLFWYQQALGQGPEFLTYFQNEAQLDKSGLPSDRFFAERPEGSVSTLKIQRTQQEDSAVYLCASTRLGGQQETQYFGPGTRLLVL.

The V call is TRBV6-5, the J call TRBJ1-1; 7 bases are shared with TRBD1. The CDR3 length is 11 residues. Germline CDR1 is MNHEY and CDR2 is SVGAGI. Trimming took 9 bases from V and 6 from J; bases not matched to a gene: 4. CDR3 in DNA: TGTGCCAGTGACAGGGTAGCTGAAGCTTTCTTT. This sequence encodes CASDRVAEAFF.

This clonotype was seen repeatedly, ten times or more. V gene TRBV30 combines with J gene TRBJ2-5; 8 bases are shared with TRBD2. Germline V lookup: CDR1 GTSNPN, CDR2 SVGIG (reference sequence). CDR3 length: 13 residues. V was pared by 0 bases and J by 4 bases, with 1 base of the junction left unmatched. The CDR3 DNA reads as TGTGCCTGGAGTGTCCGGGAGGGAGAGACCCAGTACTTC. Translated, it gives CAWSVREGETQYF.

The rearrangement links TRBV12-3 or TRBV12-4 to TRBJ1-3, with 7 bases that match TRBD1. The CDR3 runs 12 residues. V trimming: 7 bases; J trimming: 8 bases; junction bases outside the gene matches: 5. This CDR3 reads CASKTGSDTIYF. The CDR3 DNA sequence: TGTGCCAGCAAGACAGGGTCGGACACCATATATTTT.

This clonotype came up many times. Here the CDR3 reads CASSSITSGTNEQFF. The CDR3, as DNA: TGTGCCAGCAGTTCGATTACTAGCGGGACGAATGAGCAGTTCTTC. The V gene is TRBV6-2 or TRBV6-3, the J gene TRBJ2-1, with TRBD2 matching 10 bases. Germline CDR1 is MNHEY and CDR2 is SVGEGT. CDR3 length: 15 residues. With V trimmed by 4 bases and J by 7 bases, 7 bases remained unmatched.

At least ten counts were recorded for this clonotype. J is TRBJ1-2 and V is TRBV6-5; 9 bases line up with TRBD1. Germline V lookup: CDR1 MNHEY, CDR2 SVGAGI. After removal of 6 bases from V and 8 bases from J, the junction contained 7 bases not matched to a gene. This CDR3 spans 13 amino acids. The CDR3 DNA reads TGTGCCAGCAGATCTACTACAGGGGGCGGCTACACCTTC. This codes for CASRSTTGGGYTF.

This clonotype was picked up one time. The V gene is TRBV6-2 or TRBV6-3, the J gene TRBJ1-3, with D maybe TRBD1 (6 bases). The CDR3 loop spans 18 amino acids. V lost 0 bases and J 0 bases, leaving 15 bases between the germline ends. Germline V lookup: CDR1 MNHEY, CDR2 SVGEGT. CDR3 protein: CASSYSMGAPGSGNTIYF. The CDR3 DNA sequence: TGTGCCAGCAGTTACTCGATGGGGGCTCCGGGCTCTGGAAACACCATATATTTT.

This chain joins TRBV6-5 and TRBJ2-7; tentative D call: TRBD2 (6 bases). Germline V lookup: CDR1 MNHEY, CDR2 SVGAGI. There are 15 residues in the CDR3. V lost 4 bases and J 0 bases, leaving 13 bases between the germline ends. The DNA of the CDR3 is TGTGCCAGCAGTTCCATAGGGACTTCCTCCTACGAGCAGTACTTC. This codes for CASSSIGTSSYEQYF.

The rearrangement links TRBV27 to TRBJ1-1, with 7 bases fitting TRBD1. The CDR3 totals 18 residues. Trimming cost V 0 bases and J 0 bases; bases outside gene matches: 10. Germline assignment: CDR1 MNHEY and CDR2 SMNVEV (reference sequence). The CDR3 protein is CASSLSGLRGPVNTEAFF. The CDR3 DNA reads as TGTGCCAGCAGTTTATCCGGCCTGAGGGGGCCCGTGAACACTGAAGCTTTCTTT.

There are many counts of this clonotype. Here the CDR3 reads CASSLGSEAFF. In DNA form, the CDR3 reads TGTGCCAGCAGCTTGGGTAGTGAAGCTTTCTTT. The V and J genes are TRBV5-5 and TRBJ1-1; D is undetermined. Germline CDR1 reads SGHKS; CDR2 reads YYEKEE (reference sequence). V dropped 0 bases and J dropped 7 bases, with 4 bases sitting between them. This CDR3 has 11 amino acids. The whole variable domain, filled in from reference TRBV5-5 and TRBJ1-1, reads DAGVTQSPTHLIKTRGQQVTLRCSPISGHKSVSWYQQVLGQGPQFIFQYYEKEERGRGNFPDRFSARQFPNYSSELNVNALLLGDSALYLCASSLGSEAFFGQGTRLTVV.

In its sample, this clonotype was seen many times. V usage is TRBV20-1 and J usage is TRBJ2-5; D gene ambiguous. The CDR3 covers 11 residues. The V end lost 3 bases, the J end lost 4 bases, and 6 bases lay between the germline ends. CDR1 DFQATT and CDR2 SNEGSKA come from the germline V gene (reference sequence). The CDR3 protein is CSASPGETQYF. The CDR3 nucleotides read TGCAGTGCTAGCCCTGGAGAGACCCAGTACTTC.

This clonotype showed up many times. This CDR3 reads CASSYSTNTEAFF. The CDR3 nucleotides are TGTGCCAGCAGTTACTCGACGAACACTGAAGCTTTCTTT. The rearrangement joins TRBV6-5 to TRBJ1-1; D remains unclear. The length of the CDR3 is 13 residues. Deletions cut 0 bases from V and 1 base from J, with 3 bases between. From germline, CDR1 is MNHEY and CDR2 SVGAGI.

This clonotype was detected a few times. This chain connects TRBV29-1 to TRBJ2-7; D call uncertain. Germline loops: CDR1 SQVTM, CDR2 ANQGSEA. V gave up 1 base and J gave up 6 bases, with 10 bases separating them. CDR3 length: 12 residues. The CDR3 region has the DNA TGCAGCGTTGAAGGTTACACGGGCGAGCAGTACTTC. As protein: CSVEGYTGEQYF.

The chain carries TRBV11-2 and TRBJ2-7; a weak D match, TRBD2 (7 bases). The CDR3 is made up of 16 amino acids. Germline-derived CDR1 and CDR2 are SGHAT and FQNNGV. The germline V and J ends were trimmed by 5 bases and 1 base, with 18 bases remaining between them. CDR3 nucleotide sequence: TGTGCCAGCAGCGCTGACGGGGGGCTGCGATCCTACGAGCAGTACTTC. This sequence encodes CASSADGGLRSYEQYF.

This clonotype was counted many times. This rearrangement joins TRBV3-1 to TRBJ2-7, with 9 bases aligning to TRBD1. Trimming cost V 4 bases and J 6 bases; bases outside gene matches: 4. The germline V gene encodes CDR1 LGHDT and CDR2 YNNKEL (reference sequence). The CDR3 length is 13 residues. CDR3 DNA: TGTGCCAGCAGCCGGGACAGGGCCGGCGAGCAGTACTTC. Translation gives CASSRDRAGEQYF.

The genes are TRBV6-1 and TRBJ1-2; TRBD1 aligns across 7 bases. This CDR3 has 15 amino acids. V shed 6 bases and J 1 base; nucleotides not matched to a gene: 8. Germline V gene sequence: CDR1 MNHNS, CDR2 SASEGT. In nucleotides, the CDR3 is TGTGCCAGCAGAGACGAGTACAGGGGTAACTATGGCTACACCTTC. Protein: CASRDEYRGNYGYTF.

This clonotype has just a few counts. This sequence joins TRBV7-9 and TRBJ1-1; D gene unclear. The CDR3 is made up of 12 amino acids. CDR1 is SEHNR, CDR2 FQNEAQ, per germline (reference sequence). V lost 5 bases, J lost 5 bases, and 9 bases lay in between. Here the CDR3 reads CASSREKTEAFF. CDR3 in DNA: TGTGCCAGCAGCCGGGAGAAAACTGAAGCTTTCTTT.

The rearrangement joins TRBV6-1 to TRBJ2-7, with 8 bases matching TRBD2. J gave up 0 bases and V 6 bases, and 7 bases lay outside the gene matches. There are 15 residues in the CDR3. Germline values: CDR1 MNHNS, CDR2 SASEGT. In nucleotides, the CDR3 is TGTGCCAGCAGGGTCGACAGCGGGAGCTCCTACGAGCAGTACTTC. Protein: CASRVDSGSSYEQYF.

This clonotype was observed many times. CDR3 sequence reads: CASRPGQEETQYF. CDR3 coding DNA: TGTGCCAGCAGGCCAGGACAGGAAGAGACCCAGTACTTC. This chain uses TRBV28 with TRBJ2-5; TRBD1 matches 7 bases. Germline trimming cut 6 bases from V and 3 bases from J; bases unmatched to any gene: 4. The germline V gene encodes CDR1 MDHEN and CDR2 SYDVKM. This CDR3 contains 13 residues.

The table lists this clonotype with many counts. CDR3 residues: CAWSVQGDYGYTF. The CDR3 DNA reads as TGTGCCTGGAGTGTACAAGGGGACTATGGCTACACCTTC. The rearrangement uses TRBV30 and TRBJ1-2; D is possibly TRBD1 (5 bases). The germline CDR1 and CDR2 sequences are GTSNPN and SVGIG (reference sequence). V was trimmed by 0 bases and J by 3 bases, leaving 8 bases between them. The CDR3 has 13 residues. Complete variable domain (other parts from reference TRBV30 and TRBJ1-2): SQTIHQWPATLVQPVGSPLSLECTVEGTSNPNLYWYRQAAGRGLQLLFYSVGIGQISSEVPQNLSASRPQDRQFILSSKKLLLSDSGFYLCAWSVQGDYGYTFGSGTRLTVV.

J is TRBJ1-1 and V is TRBV29-1; weak D call: TRBD1 (5 bases). CDR1 is SQVTM, CDR2 ANQGSEA, per germline. This CDR3 spans 11 amino acids. The CDR3 DNA reads TGCAGTTTACAGGTGAACACTGAAGCTTTCTTT. Translation: CSLQVNTEAFF.

J is TRBJ2-7 and V is TRBV4-2; TRBD2 might be the D (6 bases). V lost 0 bases to trimming and J lost 3 bases, with 15 bases between them. Germline CDR1 and CDR2: LGHNA and YNFKEQ. The CDR3 covers 16 residues. The CDR3 coding sequence is TGTGCCAGCAGCCAAGATTTTACTAGCCCGGTCTACGAGCAGTACTTC. This sequence encodes CASSQDFTSPVYEQYF.

V gene TRBV19 combines with J gene TRBJ1-5, with no clear D. Germline lookup yields CDR1 LNHDA and CDR2 SQIVND (reference sequence). The CDR3 runs 12 residues. Trimming stripped 6 bases from V and 3 bases from J, with 6 bases between. The CDR3 loop is CASRNPNQPQHF. The CDR3 DNA follows: TGTGCCAGTAGAAACCCCAATCAGCCCCAGCATTTT. Combining the CDR3 with reference TRBV19 and TRBJ1-5 gives the whole variable domain DGGITQSPKYLFRKEGQNVTLSCEQNLNHDAMYWYRQDPGQGLRLIYYSQIVNDFQKGDIAEGYSVSREKKESFPLTVTSAQKNPTAFYLCASRNPNQPQHFGDGTRLSIL.